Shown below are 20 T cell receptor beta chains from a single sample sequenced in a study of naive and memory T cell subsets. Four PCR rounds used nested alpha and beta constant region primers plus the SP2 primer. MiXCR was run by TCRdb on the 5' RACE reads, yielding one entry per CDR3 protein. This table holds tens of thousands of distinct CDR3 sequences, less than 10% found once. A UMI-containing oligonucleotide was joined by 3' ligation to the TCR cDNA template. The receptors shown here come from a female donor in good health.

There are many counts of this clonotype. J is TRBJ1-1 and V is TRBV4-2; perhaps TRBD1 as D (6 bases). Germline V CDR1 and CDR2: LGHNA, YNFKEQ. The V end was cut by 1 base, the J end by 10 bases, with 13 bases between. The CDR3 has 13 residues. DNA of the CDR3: TGTGCCAGCAGCCAAGGGTGGGAGGGGGGAGCTTTCTTT. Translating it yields CASSQGWEGGAFF.

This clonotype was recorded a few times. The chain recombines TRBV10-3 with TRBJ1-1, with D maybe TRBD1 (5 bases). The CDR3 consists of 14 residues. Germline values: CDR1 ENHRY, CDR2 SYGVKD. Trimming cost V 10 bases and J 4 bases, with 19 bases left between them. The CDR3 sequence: CATTGRGGSTEAFF. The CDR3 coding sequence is TGTGCCACCACCGGGCGCGGGGGGAGCACTGAAGCTTTCTTT.

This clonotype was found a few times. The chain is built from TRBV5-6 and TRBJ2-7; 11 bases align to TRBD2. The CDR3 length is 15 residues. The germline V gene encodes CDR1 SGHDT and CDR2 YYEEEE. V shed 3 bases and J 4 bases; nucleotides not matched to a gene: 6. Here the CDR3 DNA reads TGTGCCAGCAGCTCGAGACTAGCGGGGATATACGAGCAGTACTTC. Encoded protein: CASSSRLAGIYEQYF.

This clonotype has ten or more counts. The CDR3 protein is CASSKQGASNQPQHF. Here the CDR3 DNA reads TGTGCCAGCAGTAAACAGGGCGCCAGCAATCAGCCCCAGCATTTT. The V and J genes are TRBV6-5 and TRBJ1-5; a weak D match, TRBD1 (6 bases). Trimming removed 5 bases from V and 1 base from J, with 12 bases in between. The CDR3 loop spans 15 amino acids. CDR1 is MNHEY, CDR2 SVGAGI, per germline.

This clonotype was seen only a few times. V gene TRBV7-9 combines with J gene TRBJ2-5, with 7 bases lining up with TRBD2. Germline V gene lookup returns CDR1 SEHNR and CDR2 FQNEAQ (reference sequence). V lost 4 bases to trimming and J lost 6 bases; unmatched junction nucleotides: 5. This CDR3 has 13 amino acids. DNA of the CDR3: TGTGCCAGCAGCTCGACTAGCTTCAAGACCCAGTACTTC. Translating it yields CASSSTSFKTQYF.

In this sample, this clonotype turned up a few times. CDR3 sequence: CASGPKARTYNEQFF. CDR3 DNA: TGTGCCAGTGGCCCCAAAGCGCGAACTTACAATGAGCAGTTCTTC. The rearrangement uses TRBV11-2 and TRBJ2-1; no reliable D call. V was trimmed by 9 bases and J by 4 bases, leaving 19 bases between them. The germline V gene encodes CDR1 SGHAT and CDR2 FQNNGV. The CDR3 is made up of 15 amino acids.

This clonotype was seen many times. CDR3 protein: CASSEGQGKGNTEAFF. The DNA of the CDR3 is TGTGCCAGCAGTGAAGGACAGGGTAAGGGGAACACTGAAGCTTTCTTT. This sequence joins TRBV25-1 and TRBJ1-1, with TRBD1 identical over 8 bases. The V gene's germline CDR1 is MGHDK and CDR2 SYGVNS. The CDR3 totals 16 residues. V was pared by 2 bases and J by 1 base, with 6 bases of the junction left unmatched.

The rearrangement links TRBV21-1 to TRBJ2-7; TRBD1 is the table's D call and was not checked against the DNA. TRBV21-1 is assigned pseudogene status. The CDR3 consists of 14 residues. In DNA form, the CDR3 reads TGTGCCAGCCCATGGGGGGAAGACACCTACGAGCAGTACTTC. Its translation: CASPWGEDTYEQYF.

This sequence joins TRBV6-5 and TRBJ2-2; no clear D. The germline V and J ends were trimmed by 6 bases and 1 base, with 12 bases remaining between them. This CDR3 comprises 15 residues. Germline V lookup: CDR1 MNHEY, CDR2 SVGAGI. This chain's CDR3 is CASRLVLQNTGELFF. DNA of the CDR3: TGTGCCAGCAGGCTAGTGCTTCAGAACACCGGGGAGCTGTTTTTT.

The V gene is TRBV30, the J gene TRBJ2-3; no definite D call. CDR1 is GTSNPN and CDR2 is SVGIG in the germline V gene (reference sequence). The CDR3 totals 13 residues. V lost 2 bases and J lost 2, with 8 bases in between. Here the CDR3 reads CAWSRTTTDTQYF. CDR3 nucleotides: TGTGCCTGGAGTAGGACGACCACAGATACGCAGTATTTT. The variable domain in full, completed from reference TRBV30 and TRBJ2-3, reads SQTIHQWPATLVQPVGSPLSLECTVEGTSNPNLYWYRQAAGRGLQLLFYSVGIGQISSEVPQNLSASRPQDRQFILSSKKLLLSDSGFYLCAWSRTTTDTQYFGPGTRLTVL.

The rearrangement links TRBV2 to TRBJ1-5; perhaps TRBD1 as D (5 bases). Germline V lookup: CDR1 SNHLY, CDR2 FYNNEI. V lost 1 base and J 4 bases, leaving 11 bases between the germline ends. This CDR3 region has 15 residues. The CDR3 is CASSEEQAVNQPQHF. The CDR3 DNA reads TGTGCCAGCAGTGAAGAACAGGCCGTAAATCAGCCCCAGCATTTT.

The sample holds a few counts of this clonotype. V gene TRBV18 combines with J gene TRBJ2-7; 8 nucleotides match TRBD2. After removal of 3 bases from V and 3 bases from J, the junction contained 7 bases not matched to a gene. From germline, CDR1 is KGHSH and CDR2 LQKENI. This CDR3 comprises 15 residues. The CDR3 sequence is CASSPPAGAVYEQYF. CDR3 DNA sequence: TGTGCCAGCTCACCGCCAGCGGGGGCCGTCTACGAGCAGTACTTC.

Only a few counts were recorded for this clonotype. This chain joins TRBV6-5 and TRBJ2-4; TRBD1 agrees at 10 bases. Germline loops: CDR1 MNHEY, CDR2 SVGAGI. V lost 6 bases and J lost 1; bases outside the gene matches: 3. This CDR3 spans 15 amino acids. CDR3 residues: CASSDRGLAKNIQYF. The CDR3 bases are TGTGCCAGCAGCGACAGGGGGCTGGCCAAAAACATTCAGTACTTC.

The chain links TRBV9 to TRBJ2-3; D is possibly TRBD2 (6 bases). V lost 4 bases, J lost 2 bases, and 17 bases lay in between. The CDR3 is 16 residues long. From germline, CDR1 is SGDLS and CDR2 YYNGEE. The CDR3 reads CASSPRGTGFTDTQYF. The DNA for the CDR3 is TGTGCCAGCAGCCCCCGGGGGACCGGGTTCACAGATACGCAGTATTTT.

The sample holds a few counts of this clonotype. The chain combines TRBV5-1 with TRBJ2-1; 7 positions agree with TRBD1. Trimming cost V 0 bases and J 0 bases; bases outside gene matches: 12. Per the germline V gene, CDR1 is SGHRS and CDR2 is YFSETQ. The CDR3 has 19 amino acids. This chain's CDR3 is CASSLVSDRTSSSYNEQFF. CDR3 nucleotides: TGCGCCAGCAGCTTGGTTTCGGACAGGACATCAAGCTCCTACAATGAGCAGTTCTTC. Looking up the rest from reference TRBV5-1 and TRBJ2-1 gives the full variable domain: KAGVTQTPRYLIKTRGQQVTLSCSPISGHRSVSWYQQTPGQGLQFLFEYFSETQRNKGNFPGRFSGRQFSNSRSEMNVSTLELGDSALYLCASSLVSDRTSSSYNEQFFGPGTRLTVL.

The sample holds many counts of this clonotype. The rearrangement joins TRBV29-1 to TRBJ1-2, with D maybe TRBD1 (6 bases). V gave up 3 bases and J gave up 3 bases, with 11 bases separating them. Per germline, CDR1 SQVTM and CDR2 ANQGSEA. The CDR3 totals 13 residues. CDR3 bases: TGCAGCGTTGACAGGGGAGTGGACTATGGCTACACCTTC. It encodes CSVDRGVDYGYTF.

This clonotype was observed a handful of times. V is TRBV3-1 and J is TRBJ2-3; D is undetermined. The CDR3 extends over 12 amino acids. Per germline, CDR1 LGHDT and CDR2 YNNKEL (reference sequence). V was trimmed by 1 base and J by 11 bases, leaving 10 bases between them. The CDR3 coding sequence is TGTGCCAGCAGCCAAGTTGGGCGGTTGCAGTATTTT. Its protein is CASSQVGRLQYF.

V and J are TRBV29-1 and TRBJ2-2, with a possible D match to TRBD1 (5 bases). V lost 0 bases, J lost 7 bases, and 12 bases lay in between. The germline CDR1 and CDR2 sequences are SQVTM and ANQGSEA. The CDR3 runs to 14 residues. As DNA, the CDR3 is TGCAGCGTTGAAGAGCAGGGAATGTTCGGGGAGCTGTTTTTT. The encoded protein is CSVEEQGMFGELFF.

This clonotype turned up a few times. CDR3 region: CSARTGFNEQFF. CDR3 DNA sequence: TGCAGTGCTAGGACAGGGTTTAATGAGCAGTTCTTC. J is TRBJ2-1 and V is TRBV20-1; 7 nucleotides match TRBD1. Germline lookup yields CDR1 DFQATT and CDR2 SNEGSKA (reference sequence). The ends lost 3 bases at V and 7 bases at J; junction bases unmatched: 3. CDR3 size: 12 residues.

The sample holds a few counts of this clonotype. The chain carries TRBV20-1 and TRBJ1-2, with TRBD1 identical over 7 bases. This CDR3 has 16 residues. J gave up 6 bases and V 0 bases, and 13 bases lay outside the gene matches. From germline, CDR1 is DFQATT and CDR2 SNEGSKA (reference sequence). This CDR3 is CSARDGQGGAENGYTF. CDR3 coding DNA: TGCAGTGCTAGAGATGGGCAGGGGGGCGCGGAAAATGGCTACACCTTC.